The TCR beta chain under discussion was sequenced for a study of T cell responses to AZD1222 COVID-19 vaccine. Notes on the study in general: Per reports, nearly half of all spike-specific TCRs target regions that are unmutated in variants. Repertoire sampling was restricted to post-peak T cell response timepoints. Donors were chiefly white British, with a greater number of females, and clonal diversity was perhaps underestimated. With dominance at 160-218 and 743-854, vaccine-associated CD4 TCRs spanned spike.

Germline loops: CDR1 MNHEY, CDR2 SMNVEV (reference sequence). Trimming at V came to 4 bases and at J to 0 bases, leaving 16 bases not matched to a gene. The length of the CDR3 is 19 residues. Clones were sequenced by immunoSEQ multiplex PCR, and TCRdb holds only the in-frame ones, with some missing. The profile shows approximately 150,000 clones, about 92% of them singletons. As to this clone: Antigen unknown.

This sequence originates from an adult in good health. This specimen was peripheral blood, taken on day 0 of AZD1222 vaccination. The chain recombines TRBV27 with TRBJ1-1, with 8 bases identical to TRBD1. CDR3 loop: CASSSRRTGQGPMNTEAFF. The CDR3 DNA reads TGTGCCAGCAGTTCTCGACGAACTGGACAGGGACCTATGAACACTGAAGCTTTCTTT.